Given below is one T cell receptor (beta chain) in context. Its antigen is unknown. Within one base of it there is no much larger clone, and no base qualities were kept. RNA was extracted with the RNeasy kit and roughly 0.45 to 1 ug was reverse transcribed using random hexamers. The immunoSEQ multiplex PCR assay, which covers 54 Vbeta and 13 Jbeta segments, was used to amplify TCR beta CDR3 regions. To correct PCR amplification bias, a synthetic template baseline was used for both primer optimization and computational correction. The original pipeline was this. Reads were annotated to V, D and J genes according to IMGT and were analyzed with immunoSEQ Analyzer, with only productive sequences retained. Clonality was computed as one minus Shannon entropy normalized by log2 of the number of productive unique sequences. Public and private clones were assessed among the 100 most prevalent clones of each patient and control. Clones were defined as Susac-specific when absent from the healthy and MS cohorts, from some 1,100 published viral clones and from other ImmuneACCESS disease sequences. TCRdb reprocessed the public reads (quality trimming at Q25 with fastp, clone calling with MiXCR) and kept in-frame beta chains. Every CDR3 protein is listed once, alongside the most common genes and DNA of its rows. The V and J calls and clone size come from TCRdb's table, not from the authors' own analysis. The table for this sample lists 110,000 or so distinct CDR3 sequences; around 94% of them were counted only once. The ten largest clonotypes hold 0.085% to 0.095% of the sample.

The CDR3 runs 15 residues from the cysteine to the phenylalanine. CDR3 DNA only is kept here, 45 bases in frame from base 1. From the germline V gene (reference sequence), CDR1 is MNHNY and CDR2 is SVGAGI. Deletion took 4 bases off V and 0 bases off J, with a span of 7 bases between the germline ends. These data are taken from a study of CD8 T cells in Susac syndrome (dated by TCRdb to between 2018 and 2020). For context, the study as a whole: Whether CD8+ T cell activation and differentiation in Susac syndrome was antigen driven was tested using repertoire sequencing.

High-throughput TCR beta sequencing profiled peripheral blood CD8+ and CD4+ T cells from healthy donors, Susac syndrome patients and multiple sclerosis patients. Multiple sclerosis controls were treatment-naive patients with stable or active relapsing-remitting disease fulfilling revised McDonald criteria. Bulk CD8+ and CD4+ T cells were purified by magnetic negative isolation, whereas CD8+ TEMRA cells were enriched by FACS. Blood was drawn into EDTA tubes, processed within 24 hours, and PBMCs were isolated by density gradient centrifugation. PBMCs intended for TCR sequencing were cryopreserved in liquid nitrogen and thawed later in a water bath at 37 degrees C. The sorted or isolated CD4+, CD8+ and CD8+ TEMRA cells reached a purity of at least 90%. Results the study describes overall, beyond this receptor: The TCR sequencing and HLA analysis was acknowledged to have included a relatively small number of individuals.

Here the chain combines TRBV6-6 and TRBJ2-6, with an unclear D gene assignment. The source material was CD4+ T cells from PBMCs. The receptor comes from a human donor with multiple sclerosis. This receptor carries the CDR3 CASSLIASGANVLTF. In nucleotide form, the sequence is TGTGCCAGCAGTTTGATAGCCTCTGGGGCCAACGTCCTGACTTTC.